The clone carrying this T cell receptor (beta chain) has only one observation. What it binds is unknown. These data belong to a study of cytomegalovirus exposure and HLA in healthy donors. Study results and limitations: Overall, about 160 TCR beta chains were annotated as cytomegalovirus-associated.

Sequencing was performed with immunoSEQ multiplex PCR; in TCRdb, only in-frame clones are kept and a portion is missing. The repertoire includes 150,000 to 200,000 clones, about 85% of them detected once, and about 17% sits in the top ten. The donors were members of the validation cohort comprising roughly 130 subjects, separate from the roughly 680-subject first cohort. The CDR3 extends over 13 amino acids. V lost 6 bases and J lost 3, with 11 bases in between. Germline V CDR1 and CDR2: KGHSH, LQKENI. The sample consisted of PBMCs. This sequence was found in a man between 18 and 35 years old in good health and CMV-seropositive. This rearrangement joins TRBV18 to TRBJ1-2; D not resolved. The DNA for the CDR3 is TGTGCCAGCTCCACGAACGGGGACTATGGCTACACCTTC. Amino acid sequence: CASSTNGDYGYTF.